This TCR beta chain came from a study of OX40 agonist ivuxolimab in advanced cancers. General notes on the study: Ivuxolimab was an agonistic, fully human IgG2 monoclonal antibody directed against OX40 (CD134), a costimulatory receptor. Intravenous ivuxolimab was administered to patients every 2 weeks at six dose levels: 0.01, 0.1, 0.3, 1.5, 3 and 10 mg/kg. Of the approximately 50 dose-escalation patients, hepatocellular carcinoma was present in approximately 20, melanoma in around 15, renal cell carcinoma in 9 and head and neck cancer in 9. The dose-escalation cohort was over 70% male with a mean age of about 54 years, ranging from about 23 to 85. Prior anti-PD-1, anti-PD-L1 or anti-CTLA-4 therapy was permitted, and approximately 39% of dose-escalation patients had received checkpoint inhibitors. Partial responses occurred in three dose-escalation patients: two with cutaneous melanoma and one with hepatocellular carcinoma. Peripheral TCRbeta sequencing aimed to test whether ivuxolimab altered TCR sequence diversity and caused clonal T-cell expansion. The paper covers the monotherapy dose-escalation part of the phase I ivuxolimab trial, which included N of about 50 patients.

What the study reported, not specific to this receptor: Low levels of normalized T-cell clonal expansion were also seen in some patients who did not respond. The antigen specificity of the peripheral T cells that underwent clonal expansion was not determined. At doses of 0.1 to 3.0 mg/kg, clonal expansion of both CD4+ and CD8+ blood T cells was observed from baseline to week 6. On average, CD8+ T cells showed more expanded clones than CD4+ T cells after ivuxolimab. In the 0.1-3.0 mg/kg groups, partial responders had among the lowest normalized peripheral clonal expansion, particularly in CD8+ T cells.

The trial excluded patients who had a history of autoimmune disease or were on systemic immunosuppression. In every dose cohort, peripheral blood was drawn for TCR sequencing at baseline, cycle 4 day 1, and cycle 7 day 1. The samples were drawn from a first-in-human, open-label, multicenter phase I dose-escalation trial of ivuxolimab. The trial enrolled adults with locally advanced or metastatic head and neck squamous cell, hepatocellular, melanoma or renal cell carcinoma. Before TCR sequencing, CD4+ T cells and CD8+ T cells from peripheral blood were sorted into separate populations. Details on this clone: Which antigen it targets is not known. Base qualities are not recorded, but no much larger clone differs from it by a single base.

The germline V gene encodes CDR1 SNHLY and CDR2 FYNNEI. From the cysteine through the phenylalanine, the CDR3 covers 14 amino acids. The DNA shown is the 42-base CDR3, in frame from base 1. Trimming takes 4 bases from V and 7 bases from J, and the germline ends sit 15 bases apart. Genomic DNA was isolated from the sorted cells so that the TCRbeta CDR3 region could be sequenced. The immunoSEQ Assay was used for sequencing of TCRbeta CDR3 regions. TCRdb limited this immuneACCESS table to in-frame rearrangements with V and J called. A share of clones is missing; checked studies link under half to unresolved V genes, and the rest is unexplained. For this sample the table gives approximately 91,000 clones, of which 70% to 90% were detected only once. Approximately 0.49% of the sample belongs to the ten largest clones.

Recombination connected TRBV2 to TRBJ2-3; the D region possibly corresponds to TRBD2 (7 bases align). This receptor was obtained from an adult with an advanced solid tumor such as melanoma, head and neck, liver or kidney cancer. The sample was CD4+ or CD8+ T cells sorted from blood, taken in a trial of the OX40 agonist ivuxolimab. CDR3 sequence: CASSGGGAVNTQYF. The nucleotides are TGTGCCAGCAGTGGTGGGGGGGCAGTTAATACGCAGTATTTT.